Below, one T cell receptor beta chain is given with its context. These data are taken from a study of T cells in Graves' hyperthyroidism and ophthalmopathy. The TCR beta CDR3 regions underwent amplification using RNA transcripts as the source. The study used the HTBI primer set for a first-round RT-PCR of the TCR CDR3. Via MiXCR, TCRdb re-called the multiplex PCR reads, giving one row per CDR3 protein. Of hundreds of thousands of distinct CDR3 sequences in the sample, around 20% were seen once. The clonotype comes from a young man with Graves' ophthalmopathy. The sample consisted of blood.

This CDR3 is CSARALSAGGPSYEQYF. The CDR3 DNA follows: TGCAGTGCTAGGGCCTTATCAGCGGGAGGGCCCTCCTACGAGCAGTACTTC. V and J are TRBV20-1 and TRBJ2-7; 10 bases are a match to TRBD2. CDR1 and CDR2 (germline): DFQATT, SNEGSKA (reference sequence). The junction had 11 bases not matched to a gene; V was cut back by 3 bases and J by 0 bases. This CDR3 spans 17 amino acids.